Below, one T cell receptor (beta chain) is given with its context. The sample comes from a study of control samples from healthy donors and cancer patients. V dropped 1 base and J dropped 1; count of bases not matched to a gene: 4. This CDR3 contains 17 residues. CDR1 is SEHNR, CDR2 FQNEAQ, per germline (reference sequence). TCRdb's copy holds only in-frame clones and misses some; the assay was immunoSEQ multiplex PCR. The data contain approximately 49,000 clones, approximately 90% of them singletons. The receptor was derived from a man aged 40-55 years with colorectal cancer. The chain is built from TRBV7-9 and TRBJ2-4; 10 nucleotides line up with TRBD2. The material sequenced was PBMCs. CDR3 in DNA: TGTGCCAGCAGCTTAGGCGGAGCGGGAGGGGCCAAAAACATTCAGTACTTC. Translating gives CASSLGGAGGAKNIQYF.